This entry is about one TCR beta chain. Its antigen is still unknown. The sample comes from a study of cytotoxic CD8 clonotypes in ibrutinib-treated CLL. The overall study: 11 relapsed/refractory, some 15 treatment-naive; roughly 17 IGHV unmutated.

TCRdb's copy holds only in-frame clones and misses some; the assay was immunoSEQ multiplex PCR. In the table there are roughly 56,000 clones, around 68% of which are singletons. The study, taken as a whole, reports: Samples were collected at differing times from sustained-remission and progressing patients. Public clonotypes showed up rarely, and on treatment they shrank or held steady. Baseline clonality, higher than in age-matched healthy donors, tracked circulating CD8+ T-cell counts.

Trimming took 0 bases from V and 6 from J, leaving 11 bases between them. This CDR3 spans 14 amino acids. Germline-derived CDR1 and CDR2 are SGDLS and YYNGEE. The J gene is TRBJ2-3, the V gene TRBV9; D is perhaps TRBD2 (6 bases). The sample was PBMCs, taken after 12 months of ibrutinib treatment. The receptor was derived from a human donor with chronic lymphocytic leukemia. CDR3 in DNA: TGTGCCAGCAGCGTAGGTAGCGGATGGGATACGCAGTATTTT. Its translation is CASSVGSGWDTQYF.